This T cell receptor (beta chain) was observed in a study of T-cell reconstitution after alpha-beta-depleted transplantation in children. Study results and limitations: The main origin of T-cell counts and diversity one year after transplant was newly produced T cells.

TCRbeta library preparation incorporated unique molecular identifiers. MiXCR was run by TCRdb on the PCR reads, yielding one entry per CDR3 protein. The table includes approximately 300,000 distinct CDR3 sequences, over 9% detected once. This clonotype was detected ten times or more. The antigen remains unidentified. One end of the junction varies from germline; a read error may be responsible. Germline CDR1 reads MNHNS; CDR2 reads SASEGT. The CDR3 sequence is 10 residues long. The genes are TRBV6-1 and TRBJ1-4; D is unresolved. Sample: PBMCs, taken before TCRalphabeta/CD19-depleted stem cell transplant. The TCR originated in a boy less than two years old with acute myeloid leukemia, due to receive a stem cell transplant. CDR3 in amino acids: CASSERYRSF. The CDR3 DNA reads TGTGCCAGCAGTGAAAGGTACAGAAGTTTT.